The 11 T cell receptor beta chains listed next were all sequenced from one sample in a study of T-cell memory formation after mild COVID-19. TCRdb reprocessed the 5' RACE reads via MiXCR and lists one record per CDR3 protein. Of fewer than 700,000 distinct CDR3 sequences in the sample, approximately 21% were seen once. Sequencing was carried out using PBMCs or a T cell subset sorted from them (not recorded which). The receptors were gathered from an adult woman who had mild COVID-19 (a few samples of this study predate the infection). Cell type and time point are not known.

J is TRBJ2-5 and V is TRBV5-6, with D possibly TRBD2 on 5 matching bases. Germline assignment: CDR1 SGHDT and CDR2 YYEEEE. There are 17 residues in the CDR3. V was pared by 0 bases and J by 2 bases, with 17 bases between. CDR3 nucleotide sequence: TGTGCCAGCAGCTTGGTGGCGGGCGCCAACTTTCAAGAGACCCAGTACTTC. Amino acid sequence: CASSLVAGANFQETQYF. Using reference TRBV5-6 and TRBJ2-5 for the parts outside the CDR3, the full variable domain is DAGVTQSPTHLIKTRGQQVTLRCSPKSGHDTVSWYQQALGQGPQFIFQYYEEEERQRGNFPDRFSGHQFPNYSSELNVNALLLGDSALYLCASSLVAGANFQETQYFGPGTRLLVL.

This clonotype has just a few counts. V gene TRBV12-3 or TRBV12-4 combines with J gene TRBJ2-3; maybe TRBD2 (6 bases). V was shortened by 1 base and J by 3 bases, with 14 bases between the two germline ends. The CDR3 spans 16 residues. CDR3 DNA: TGTGCCAGCAGTTTAGGGGGGGAGTCGGTGACAGATACGCAGTATTTT. It codes for CASSLGGESVTDTQYF.

The chain links TRBV6-2 or TRBV6-3 to TRBJ1-5; D is ambiguous. The CDR3 consists of 12 residues. Trimming took off 4 bases at V and 10 bases at J, with 11 bases between the two ends. In germline, CDR1 is MNHEY, CDR2 SVGEGT. CDR3 sequence reads: CASSLNPFPQHF. The CDR3 DNA follows: TGTGCCAGCAGTTTAAATCCGTTTCCCCAGCATTTT.

CDR3 amino acids: CASSLSGRYSGSYNEQFF. The CDR3 coding sequence is TGTGCCAGCAGTTTAAGCGGGAGGTATAGCGGATCCTACAATGAGCAGTTCTTC. The chain is built from TRBV12-3 or TRBV12-4 and TRBJ2-1; 9 bases map to TRBD2. This CDR3 is 18 amino acids long. V lost 2 bases to trimming and J lost 1 base; unmatched junction nucleotides: 9.

In this sample, this clonotype turned up a few times. This chain joins TRBV10-3 and TRBJ2-2; D remains ambiguous. The CDR3 runs 16 residues. Germline loops: CDR1 ENHRY, CDR2 SYGVKD. V lost 6 bases to trimming and J lost 0 bases, with 14 bases between them. The CDR3 sequence is CAISKDVLTNTGELFF. The DNA of the CDR3 is TGTGCCATCAGCAAGGACGTCCTTACGAACACCGGGGAGCTGTTTTTT.

This chain links TRBV18 with TRBJ1-1; possibly TRBD1 for D (6 bases). The CDR3 is 14 residues long. Germline CDR1 reads KGHSH; CDR2 reads LQKENI. Trimming pared 2 bases from V and 2 bases from J, leaving 9 bases between. This chain's CDR3 is CASSPYRVNTEAFF. DNA for the CDR3: TGTGCCAGCTCACCATACAGGGTTAACACTGAAGCTTTCTTT.

The rearrangement uses TRBV29-1 and TRBJ2-1; tentative D call: TRBD2 (6 bases). Germline values: CDR1 SQVTM, CDR2 ANQGSEA. V lost 6 bases and J lost 7, with 13 bases in between. This CDR3 is 12 amino acids long. Written as DNA, the CDR3 is TGCAGCGTCCAAACCGGGACTAATGAGCAGTTCTTC. Residues: CSVQTGTNEQFF.

This clonotype was recorded many times. The chain uses TRBV5-1 and TRBJ2-5, with 9 bases fitting TRBD1. The CDR3 covers 15 residues. Germline V CDR1 and CDR2: SGHRS, YFSETQ. V dropped 3 bases and J dropped 5; count of bases not matched to a gene: 8. DNA for the CDR3: TGCGCCAGCAGCTCTCTACAGGGGGCGGCGGAGACCCAGTACTTC. It codes for CASSSLQGAAETQYF.

V is TRBV13 and J is TRBJ1-4; D is possibly TRBD1 (5 bases). The ends were cut back, 4 bases at V and 2 bases at J, with 8 bases in the middle. The CDR3 runs 14 residues. Per germline, CDR1 PRHDT and CDR2 FYEKMQ (reference sequence). The CDR3 protein is CASSYGGTNEKLFF. For the CDR3, the DNA is TGTGCCAGCAGCTACGGGGGGACTAATGAAAAACTGTTTTTT.

V is TRBV2 and J is TRBJ1-1, with 7 positions matching TRBD1. Per germline, CDR1 SNHLY and CDR2 FYNNEI. V lost 6 bases to trimming and J lost 12 bases; unmatched junction nucleotides: 10. The CDR3 runs to 12 residues. The CDR3 here is CASSHRDSLTFF. As DNA, the CDR3 is TGTGCCAGCAGCCATCGGGACAGCCTGACTTTCTTT.

In its sample, this clonotype was seen a few times. The rearrangement uses TRBV20-1 and TRBJ2-3; 10 nucleotides line up with TRBD2. There are 15 residues in the CDR3. Germline-derived CDR1 and CDR2 are DFQATT and SNEGSKA (reference sequence). Trimming cost V 2 bases and J 6 bases; bases outside gene matches: 8. The CDR3 loop reads CSARRSSGSDDTQYF. The CDR3 bases are TGCAGTGCTAGAAGGTCTAGCGGGAGTGATGATACGCAGTATTTT.